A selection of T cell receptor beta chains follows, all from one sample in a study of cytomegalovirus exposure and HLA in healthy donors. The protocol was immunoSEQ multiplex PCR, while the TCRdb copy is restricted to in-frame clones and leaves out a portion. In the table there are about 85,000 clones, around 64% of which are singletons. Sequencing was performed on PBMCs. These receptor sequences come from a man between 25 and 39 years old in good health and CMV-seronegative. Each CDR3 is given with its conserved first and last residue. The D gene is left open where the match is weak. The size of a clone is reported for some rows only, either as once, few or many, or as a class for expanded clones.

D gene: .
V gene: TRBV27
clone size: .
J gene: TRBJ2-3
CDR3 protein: CASSLMGGADTQYF
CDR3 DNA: TGTGCCAGCAGTTTGATGGGGGGAGCAGATACGCAGTATTTT

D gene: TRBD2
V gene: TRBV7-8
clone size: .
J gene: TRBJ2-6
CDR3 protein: CASSLAPSAGRGGANVLTF
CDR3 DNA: TGTGCCAGCAGCTTAGCGCCTAGCGCCGGGAGGGGTGGGGCCAACGTCCTGACTTTC

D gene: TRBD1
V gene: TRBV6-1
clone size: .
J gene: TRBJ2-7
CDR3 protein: CASSDRQGEAYEQYF
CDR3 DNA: TGTGCCAGCAGTGACCGTCAGGGGGAAGCCTACGAGCAGTACTTC

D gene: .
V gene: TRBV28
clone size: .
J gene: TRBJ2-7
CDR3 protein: CATSGLVMHEQYF
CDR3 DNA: TGTGCCACCTCGGGTCTAGTTATGCACGAGCAGTACTTC

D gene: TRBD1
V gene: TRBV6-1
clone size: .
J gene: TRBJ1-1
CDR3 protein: CASFLPGQGPEAFF
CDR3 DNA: TGTGCCAGCTTTTTGCCGGGACAGGGCCCTGAAGCTTTCTTT

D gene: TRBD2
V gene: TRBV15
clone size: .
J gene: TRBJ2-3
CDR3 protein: CATSSRGGLFGDTQYF
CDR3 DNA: TGTGCCACCAGCAGCCGGGGGGGGCTATTTGGAGATACGCAGTATTTT

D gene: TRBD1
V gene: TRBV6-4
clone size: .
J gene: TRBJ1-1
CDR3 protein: CASRRTGLMNTEAFF
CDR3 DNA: TGTGCCAGCAGACGGACAGGGCTCATGAACACTGAAGCTTTCTTT

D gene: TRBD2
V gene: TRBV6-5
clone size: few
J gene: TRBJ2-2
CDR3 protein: CASRSGTSHTGELFF
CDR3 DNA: TGTGCCAGCAGGTCCGGGACTAGCCACACCGGGGAGCTGTTTTTT

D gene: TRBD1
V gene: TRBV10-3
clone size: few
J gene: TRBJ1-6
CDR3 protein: CAIKTGGNNSPLHF
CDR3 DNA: TGTGCCATCAAGACAGGGGGGAATAATTCACCCCTCCACTTT

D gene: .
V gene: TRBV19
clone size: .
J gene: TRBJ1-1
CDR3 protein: CASGIMNTEAFF
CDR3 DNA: TGTGCCTCGGGGATCATGAACACTGAAGCTTTCTTT

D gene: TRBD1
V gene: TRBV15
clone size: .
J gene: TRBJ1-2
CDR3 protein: CATSRESGQGPGYTF
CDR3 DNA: TGTGCCACCAGCAGAGAAAGCGGACAGGGCCCTGGCTACACCTTC

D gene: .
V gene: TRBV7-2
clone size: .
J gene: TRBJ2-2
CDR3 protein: CASSLEPNTGELFF
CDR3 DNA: TGTGCCAGCAGCTTAGAGCCGAACACCGGGGAGCTGTTTTTT

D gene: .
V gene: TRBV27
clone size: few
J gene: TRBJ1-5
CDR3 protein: CASSLARAEQPQHF
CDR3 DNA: TGTGCCAGCAGTTTGGCCAGGGCCGAACAGCCCCAGCATTTT

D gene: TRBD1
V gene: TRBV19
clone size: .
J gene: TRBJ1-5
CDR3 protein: CASSTTGVTNQPQHF
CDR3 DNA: TGTGCCAGTAGTACGACAGGGGTCACCAATCAGCCCCAGCATTTT

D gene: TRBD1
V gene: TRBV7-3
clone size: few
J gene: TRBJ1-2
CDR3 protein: CASSSRQGANYGYTF
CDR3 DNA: TGTGCCAGCAGCTCCCGACAGGGGGCTAACTATGGCTACACCTTC

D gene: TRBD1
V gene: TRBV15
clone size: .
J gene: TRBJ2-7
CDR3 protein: CATSRDLGTGSSYEQYF
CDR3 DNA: TGTGCCACCAGCAGAGATCTTGGGACAGGGAGCTCCTACGAGCAGTACTTC

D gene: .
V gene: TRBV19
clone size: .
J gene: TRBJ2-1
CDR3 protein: CASSILYNEQFF
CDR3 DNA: TGTGCCAGTAGTATCTTGTACAATGAGCAGTTCTTC

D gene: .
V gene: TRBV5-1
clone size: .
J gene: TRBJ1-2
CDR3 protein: CASSLGVPYGYTF
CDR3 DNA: TGCGCCAGCAGCTTAGGGGTTCCCTATGGCTACACCTTC

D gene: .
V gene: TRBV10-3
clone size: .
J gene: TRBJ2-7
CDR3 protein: CAISESGAYSYEQYF
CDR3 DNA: TGTGCCATCAGTGAGTCAGGGGCGTACTCCTACGAGCAGTACTTC

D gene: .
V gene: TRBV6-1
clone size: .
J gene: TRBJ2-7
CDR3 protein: CASSRLGAKYEQYF
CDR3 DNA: TGTGCCAGCAGTCGACTTGGGGCCAAATACGAGCAGTACTTC

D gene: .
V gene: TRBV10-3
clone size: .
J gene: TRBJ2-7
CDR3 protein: CAIREPGETQGEQYF
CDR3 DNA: TGTGCCATCAGGGAACCCGGGGAGACCCAGGGGGAGCAGTACTTC

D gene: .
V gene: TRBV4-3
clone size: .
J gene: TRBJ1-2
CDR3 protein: CASSQEGGFDVRNYGYTF
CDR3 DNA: TGCGCCAGCAGCCAAGAGGGCGGGTTTGACGTTAGAAACTATGGCTACACCTTC

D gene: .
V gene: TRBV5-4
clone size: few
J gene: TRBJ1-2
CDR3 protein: CASSLNREGYTF
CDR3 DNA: TGTGCCAGCAGCTTAAACAGGGAAGGCTACACCTTC

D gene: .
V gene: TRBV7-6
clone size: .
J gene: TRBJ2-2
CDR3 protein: CASTTETGGHGELFF
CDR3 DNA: TGTGCCAGCACCACCGAGACGGGGGGACACGGGGAGCTGTTTTTT

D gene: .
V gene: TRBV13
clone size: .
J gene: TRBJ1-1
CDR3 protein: CASSLGLGGWTEAFF
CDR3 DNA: TGTGCCAGCAGCTTAGGCCTGGGGGGATGGACTGAAGCTTTCTTT

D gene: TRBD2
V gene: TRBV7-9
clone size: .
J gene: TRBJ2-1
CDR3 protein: CASSLEGLKNNEQFF
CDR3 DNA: TGTGCCAGCAGCTTAGAGGGACTAAAAAACAATGAGCAGTTCTTC

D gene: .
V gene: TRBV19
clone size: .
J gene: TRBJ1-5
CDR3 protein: CASSIAGANNQPQHF
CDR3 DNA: TGTGCCAGTAGTATCGCAGGGGCCAACAATCAGCCCCAGCATTTT

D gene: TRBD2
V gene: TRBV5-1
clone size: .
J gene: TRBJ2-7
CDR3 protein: CASSHSGGYEQYF
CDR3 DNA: TGCGCCAGCAGCCATAGCGGGGGCTACGAGCAGTACTTC

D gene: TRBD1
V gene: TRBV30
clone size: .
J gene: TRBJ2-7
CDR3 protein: CAWALGTGSYEQYF
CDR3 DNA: TGTGCCTGGGCCCTCGGGACAGGGTCCTACGAGCAGTACTTC

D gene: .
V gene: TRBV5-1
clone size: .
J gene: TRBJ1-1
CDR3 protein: CASSLALNTEAFF
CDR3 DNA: TGCGCCAGCAGCTTGGCCTTGAACACTGAAGCTTTCTTT

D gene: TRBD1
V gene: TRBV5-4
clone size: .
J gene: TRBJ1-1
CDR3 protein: CASGQGAGGTEAFF
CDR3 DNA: TGTGCCAGCGGACAGGGGGCCGGTGGCACTGAAGCTTTCTTT

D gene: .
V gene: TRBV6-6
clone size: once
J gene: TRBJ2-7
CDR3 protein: CASRPPRGYEQYF
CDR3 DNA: TGTGCCAGCAGGCCCCCGAGGGGGTACGAGCAGTACTTC

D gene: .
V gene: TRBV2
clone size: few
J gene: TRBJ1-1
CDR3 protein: CASRKGDTEAFF
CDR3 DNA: TGTGCCAGCAGGAAGGGAGACACTGAAGCTTTCTTT

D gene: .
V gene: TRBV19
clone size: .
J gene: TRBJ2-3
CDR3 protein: CASNTGTDTQYF
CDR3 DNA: TGTGCCAGTAATACGGGCACAGATACGCAGTATTTT

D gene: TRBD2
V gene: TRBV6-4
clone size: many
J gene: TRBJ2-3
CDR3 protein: CASSASGSPDTQYF
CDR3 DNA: TGTGCCAGCAGTGCTAGCGGGAGCCCAGATACGCAGTATTTT

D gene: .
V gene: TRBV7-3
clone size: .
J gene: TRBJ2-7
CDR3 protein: CASSPIPGLTYEQYF
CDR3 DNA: TGTGCCAGCAGCCCCATCCCAGGTTTGACCTACGAGCAGTACTTC

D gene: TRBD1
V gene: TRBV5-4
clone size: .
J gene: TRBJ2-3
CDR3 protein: CASSSGTGGTDTQYF
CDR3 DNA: TGTGCCAGCAGTTCCGGGACAGGGGGAACAGATACGCAGTATTTT

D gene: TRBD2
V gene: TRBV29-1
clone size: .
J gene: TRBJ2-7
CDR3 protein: CSVDVAGDHEQYF
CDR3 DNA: TGCAGCGTTGATGTAGCGGGAGACCACGAGCAGTACTTC

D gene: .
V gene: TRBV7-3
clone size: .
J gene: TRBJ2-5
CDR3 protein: CASSLVGVETQYF
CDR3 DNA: TGTGCCAGCAGCTTAGTGGGAGTAGAGACCCAGTACTTC

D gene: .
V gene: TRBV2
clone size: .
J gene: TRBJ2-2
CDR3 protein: CASSAGILNTGELFF
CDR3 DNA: TGTGCCAGCAGTGCAGGCATACTTAACACCGGGGAGCTGTTTTTT

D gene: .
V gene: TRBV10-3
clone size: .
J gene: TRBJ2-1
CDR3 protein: CAISERGESYNEQFF
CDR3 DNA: TGTGCCATCAGTGAGCGGGGTGAATCCTACAATGAGCAGTTCTTC

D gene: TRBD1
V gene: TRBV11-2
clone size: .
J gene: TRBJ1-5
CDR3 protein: CASSLGGQINQPQHF
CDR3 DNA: TGTGCCAGCAGCTTAGGGGGACAGATCAATCAGCCCCAGCATTTT